This TCR beta chain was found in a study of blood T cell repertoires in COVID-19. This clone has just a few counts. Methods used by the authors: Amplification from reference gene primers served as the basis for estimated nucleated cell counts. Sequencing was performed with immunoSEQ multiplex PCR; in TCRdb, only in-frame clones are kept and a portion is missing. V and J calls plus clone size are reproduced from that table; the DNA served to infer D and trimming. The sample lists around 100,000 clones, approximately 87% seen once, with under 8% in the top ten. Germline V gene lookup returns CDR1 SGHRS and CDR2 YFSETQ. V was cut by 1 base and J by 8 bases, with 13 bases left in between. The CDR3 has 14 amino acids.

The chain uses TRBV5-1 and TRBJ2-1, with a possible D match to TRBD1 (6 bases). The receptor's source is a human donor with acute or convalescent COVID-19. The donor label of this sample is uncertain. The sequenced sample consisted of peripheral blood. The CDR3 DNA reads as TGCGCCAGCAGCTTGTATGGGGGCACGGATGAGCAGTTCTTC. This sequence encodes CASSLYGGTDEQFF.